The source of this T cell receptor beta chain is a study of blood T cell repertoires in COVID-19. Using immunoSEQ multiplex PCR, the repertoire was profiled, and TCRdb retains in-frame clones only, with some absent. The sample shows around 300,000 clones, roughly 89% of them seen only once. This clone was observed many times. In germline, CDR1 is LNHDA, CDR2 SQIVND (reference sequence). Trimming stripped 2 bases from V and 4 bases from J, with 11 bases between. The CDR3 consists of 15 residues. The source material was PBMCs or T cells enriched from blood (not recorded which). The chain joins TRBV19 to TRBJ2-2, with D tentatively TRBD1 (6 bases). This sequence originates from a woman between 18 and 30 years old with acute COVID-19. This CDR3 is CASSISSGATGELFF. As DNA, the CDR3 is TGTGCCAGTAGTATAAGTTCAGGGGCCACCGGGGAGCTGTTTTTT.